One sample yielded the 22 T cell receptor beta chains listed below, sequenced in a study of T-cell reconstitution after alpha-beta-depleted transplantation in children. The TCRbeta library incorporated unique molecular identifiers. TCRdb reprocessed the PCR reads via MiXCR and lists one record per CDR3 protein. The sample yields 900,000 or so distinct CDR3 sequences, about 16% seen once. The specimen was PBMCs, mostly from graft donor cells, collected 360 days after TCRalphabeta/CD19-depleted stem cell transplant. These receptors were collected from a male patient aged 5 to 17 who had a stem cell transplant for acute lymphoblastic leukemia, so the T cells may come from the graft donor.

The chain combines TRBV20-1 with TRBJ2-7; possibly TRBD2 for D (6 bases). Per the germline V gene, CDR1 is DFQATT and CDR2 is SNEGSKA (reference sequence). V was pared by 6 bases and J by 0 bases, with 18 bases between. The CDR3 covers 15 residues. The CDR3 sequence is CSAPPRGGASYEQYF. The DNA for the CDR3 is TGCAGTGCGCCCCCAAGGGGCGGGGCCTCCTACGAGCAGTACTTC.

Many counts were recorded for this clonotype. The chain links TRBV6-1 to TRBJ2-1, with a weak D call TRBD1 (6 bases). This CDR3 comprises 15 residues. The ends were cut back, 6 bases at V and 2 bases at J, with 14 bases in the middle. Germline loops: CDR1 MNHNS, CDR2 SASEGT. The CDR3 nucleotides read TGTGCCAGCAGGCACAGGGATCTCACCTACAATGAGCAGTTCTTC. As protein: CASRHRDLTYNEQFF.

This clonotype has only a few counts. The chain employs TRBV6-5 and TRBJ1-1; D gene uncertain. Germline CDR1 MNHEY, CDR2 SVGAGI. The CDR3 extends over 18 amino acids. Between the trimmed V and J ends, which lost 0 bases and 6 bases, there was a span of 23 bases. CDR3 amino acids: CASSYSSFSWTSTSEAFF. CDR3 bases: TGTGCCAGCAGTTACTCGTCGTTTAGTTGGACTTCCACGTCTGAAGCTTTCTTT.

The V and J genes are TRBV4-1 and TRBJ2-2, with TRBD1 as a possible D gene (6 bases). The CDR3 has 17 amino acids. The V and J ends lost 4 bases and 0 bases respectively, with 15 bases between them. Germline V lookup: CDR1 MGHRA, CDR2 YSYEKL. CDR3 residues: CASSLTPGHPNTGELFF. The CDR3 DNA sequence: TGCGCCAGCAGCCTAACCCCGGGACACCCGAACACCGGGGAGCTGTTTTTT.

This clonotype was counted only a few times. CDR3 DNA: TGCAGCGCTAGGACTAGCGGGAATTTTATAGATGAGCAGTTCTTC. Protein product: CSARTSGNFIDEQFF. V usage is TRBV29-1 and J usage is TRBJ2-1; 12 bases map to TRBD2. V shed 7 bases, J shed 8 bases, and the junction held 12 bases outside the gene matches. CDR1 SQVTM and CDR2 ANQGSEA come from the germline V gene. The CDR3 runs to 15 residues.

The sample holds many counts of this clonotype. The J gene is TRBJ2-3, the V gene TRBV7-9, with TRBD2 matching over 11 bases. This CDR3 contains 14 residues. The V segment lost 4 bases and the J segment 5 bases; nucleotides outside the gene matches: 2. Germline CDR1 SEHNR, CDR2 FQNEAQ (reference sequence). CDR3 residues: CASSSGLAVDTQYF. CDR3 nucleotides: TGTGCCAGCAGCTCGGGACTAGCGGTAGATACGCAGTATTTT.

This clonotype appeared a few times. The V call is TRBV5-1, the J call TRBJ2-3; 8 bases agree with TRBD2. This CDR3 has 16 residues. The germline CDR1 and CDR2 sequences are SGHRS and YFSETQ. With V trimmed by 1 base and J by 4 bases, 8 bases remained unmatched. The CDR3 DNA is TGCGCCAGCAGCTTGATCAGCGGGAGTTATCCAGATACGCAGTATTTT. Protein product: CASSLISGSYPDTQYF.

This clonotype has more than one count but fewer than ten. CDR3 sequence (DNA): TGTGCCAGCAGTCGGGGACAGGGGGTCACCGGGGAGCTGTTTTTT. This translates into CASSRGQGVTGELFF. The rearrangement joins TRBV12-3 or TRBV12-4 to TRBJ2-2; TRBD1 agrees at 11 bases. V gave up 5 bases and J gave up 4 bases; unmatched junction bases: 3. The CDR3 has 15 amino acids.

Only a few counts were recorded for this clonotype. The V gene is TRBV5-6, the J gene TRBJ1-1, with D hard to call. Germline CDR1 is SGHDT and CDR2 is YYEEEE. The length of the CDR3 is 13 residues. The V end lost 7 bases, the J end lost 3 bases, and 13 bases lay between the germline ends. CDR3 sequence: CASRALRDTEAFF. CDR3 nucleotide sequence: TGTGCCAGCCGGGCCTTAAGAGACACTGAAGCTTTCTTT.

The rearrangement uses TRBV3-1 and TRBJ1-1; unclear D gene. The V and J ends lost 7 bases and 1 base respectively, with 10 bases between them. CDR3 length equals 13 residues. Germline values: CDR1 LGHDT, CDR2 YNNKEL (reference sequence). The CDR3 coding sequence is TGTGCCAGCACCCGGACTGGGAACACTGAAGCTTTCTTT. This sequence encodes CASTRTGNTEAFF. The full variable domain, in which reference TRBV3-1 and TRBJ1-1 provide the parts outside the CDR3, is DTAVSQTPKYLVTQMGNDKSIKCEQNLGHDTMYWYKQDSKKFLKIMFSYNNKELIINETVPNRFSPKSPDKAHLNLHINSLELGDSAVYFCASTRTGNTEAFFGQGTRLTVV.

V and J are TRBV9 and TRBJ2-1; weak D call: TRBD1 (6 bases). Looked up from germline, CDR1 is SGDLS and CDR2 is YYNGEE. The CDR3 contains 16 residues. V was shortened by 0 bases and J by 0 bases, with 10 bases between the two germline ends. CDR3 region: CASSVVRGSSYNEQFF. CDR3 sequence (DNA): TGTGCCAGCAGCGTAGTTAGGGGGAGCTCCTACAATGAGCAGTTCTTC.

The J gene is TRBJ1-1, the V gene TRBV12-3 or TRBV12-4; TRBD1 is a possible D gene (6 bases). The length of the CDR3 is 13 residues. V lost 3 bases and J 8 bases, leaving 13 bases between the germline ends. The CDR3 region is CASSFVPQGEAFF. The CDR3 bases are TGTGCCAGCAGTTTTGTTCCTCAGGGGGAAGCTTTCTTT.

Concerning this clonotype itself: Given a much more abundant clone one base away, this may be a read error. This chain links TRBV12-3 or TRBV12-4 with TRBJ2-1, with 9 nucleotides matching TRBD2. The CDR3 consists of 15 residues. The CDR3 DNA sequence: TGTGCCAGCAGTTTCAGGACTAGCGCTTACAATGAGCAGGTCTTC. This encodes CASSFRTSAYNEQVF.

There are many counts of this clonotype. The chain joins TRBV5-1 to TRBJ2-7; no definite D call. This CDR3 spans 15 amino acids. V shed 0 bases and J shed 0 bases, with 10 bases lying between them. Germline assignment: CDR1 SGHRS and CDR2 YFSETQ. The CDR3 DNA follows: TGCGCCAGCAGCTTGGGATACAGATCCTCCTACGAGCAGTACTTC. Amino acid sequence: CASSLGYRSSYEQYF.

This clonotype was seen many times. The rearrangement uses TRBV12-3 or TRBV12-4 and TRBJ2-6; D is possibly TRBD2 (5 bases). The CDR3 sequence is 14 residues long. With 6 bases removed from V and 4 bases from J, the gap between germline ends came to 10 bases. CDR3 DNA sequence: TGTGCCAGCAGGAAGGGAGCCGGGGCCAACGTCCTGACTTTC. Encoded protein: CASRKGAGANVLTF.

The sample holds a few counts of this clonotype. The gene calls are TRBV6-5 and TRBJ2-4; weak D call: TRBD1 (6 bases). Germline values: CDR1 MNHEY, CDR2 SVGAGI. V lost 7 bases, J lost 8 bases, and 9 bases lay in between. The CDR3 extends over 11 amino acids. Written as DNA, the CDR3 is TGTGCCAGCACAGGGGTGGACATTCAGTACTTC. This gives the protein CASTGVDIQYF.

The chain couples TRBV20-1 to TRBJ2-1, with 9 bases that match TRBD1. CDR1 and CDR2 from the germline V gene are DFQATT and SNEGSKA (reference sequence). The CDR3 has 16 residues. In DNA, the CDR3 is TGCACGGGACAGGGTTCAGTGGGAGGGGGGGTTGCTGAGCAGTTCTTC. It encodes CTGQGSVGGGVAEQFF.

The gene calls are TRBV5-1 and TRBJ1-5; 7 bases are shared with TRBD1. Germline CDR1 reads SGHRS; CDR2 reads YFSETQ. The CDR3 is 14 residues long. Germline trimming cut 2 bases from V and 3 bases from J; bases unmatched to any gene: 2. Here the CDR3 reads CASSFQGDNQPQHF. The CDR3 DNA reads as TGCGCCAGCAGCTTCCAGGGGGACAATCAGCCCCAGCATTTT.

The chain links TRBV7-6 to TRBJ2-4, with 9 bases aligning to TRBD2. With 1 base clipped from V and 7 bases from J, the junction kept 5 bases outside the gene matches. Looked up from germline, CDR1 is SGHVS and CDR2 is FNYEAQ. CDR3 length equals 15 residues. The CDR3 sequence is CASSLGGRAGNIQYF. In nucleotides, the CDR3 is TGTGCCAGCAGCTTAGGCGGGAGGGCTGGCAACATTCAGTACTTC.

This chain uses TRBV30 with TRBJ2-5; 8 bases align to TRBD1. The CDR3 has 13 residues. V dropped 5 bases and J dropped 7; count of bases not matched to a gene: 9. The V gene's germline CDR1 is GTSNPN and CDR2 SVGIG (reference sequence). DNA of the CDR3: TGTGCCTGGTACAGGGGGACCCCAGGGACCCAGTACTTC. Amino acids: CAWYRGTPGTQYF. Together with reference TRBV30 and TRBJ2-5, the CDR3 gives the full variable domain: SQTIHQWPATLVQPVGSPLSLECTVEGTSNPNLYWYRQAAGRGLQLLFYSVGIGQISSEVPQNLSASRPQDRQFILSSKKLLLSDSGFYLCAWYRGTPGTQYFGPGTRLLVL.

This clonotype was seen a handful of times. The chain has TRBV9 and TRBJ1-1; D is undetermined. Germline CDR1 reads SGDLS; CDR2 reads YYNGEE. There are 13 residues in the CDR3. V gave up 0 bases and J gave up 2 bases, with 5 bases separating them. The CDR3 loop is CASSVESNTEAFF. Written as DNA, the CDR3 is TGTGCCAGCAGCGTAGAGTCTAACACTGAAGCTTTCTTT.

The gene calls are TRBV20-1 and TRBJ2-3, with 10 bases lining up with TRBD2. V shed 3 bases, J shed 4 bases, and the junction held 4 bases outside the gene matches. This CDR3 spans 14 amino acids. Germline values: CDR1 DFQATT, CDR2 SNEGSKA (reference sequence). CDR3 sequence: CSASPSGRADTQYF. DNA for the CDR3: TGCAGTGCTAGCCCCAGCGGGAGGGCAGATACGCAGTATTTT.